This TCR beta chain was sequenced during a study of blood T cell repertoires in COVID-19. Study details: In each case, the material was cDNA or gDNA derived from T cells, B-cell-depleted T cells, or PBMCs.

The CDR3 runs to 14 residues. The V gene lost 2 bases and the J gene lost 6 bases, with 13 bases spanning the gap. CDR1 and CDR2 from the germline V gene are MNHEY and SVGAGI. The authors' processing: Amplification with reference gene primers provided the estimates of nucleated cell counts. TCRdb's copy holds only in-frame clones and misses some; the assay was immunoSEQ multiplex PCR. D and trimming were read from the DNA, whereas the V and J calls and clone size are those reported in that table. Of over 150,000 clones listed, approximately 94% are singletons. Sequenced sample: peripheral blood. The genes are TRBV6-5 and TRBJ1-2; D call uncertain. This clonotype originated in a man under 40 with COVID-19, enrolled during active disease. The CDR3 sequence: CASSYTGNIDGYTF. CDR3 in DNA: TGTGCCAGCAGTTACACGGGGAACATCGATGGCTACACCTTC.